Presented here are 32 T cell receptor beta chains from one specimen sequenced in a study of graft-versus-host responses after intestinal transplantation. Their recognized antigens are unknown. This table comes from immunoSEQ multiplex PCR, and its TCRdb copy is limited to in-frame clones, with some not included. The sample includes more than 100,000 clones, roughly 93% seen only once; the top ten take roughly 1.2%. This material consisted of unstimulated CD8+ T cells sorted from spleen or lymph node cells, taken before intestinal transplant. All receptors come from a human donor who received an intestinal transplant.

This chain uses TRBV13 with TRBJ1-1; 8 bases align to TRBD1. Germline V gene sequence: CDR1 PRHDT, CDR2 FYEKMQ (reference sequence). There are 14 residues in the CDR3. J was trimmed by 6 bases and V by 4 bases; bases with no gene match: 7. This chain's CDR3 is CASSSVQGEAEAFF. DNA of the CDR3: TGTGCCAGCAGCTCCGTACAGGGGGAGGCTGAAGCTTTCTTT.

As DNA, the CDR3 is TGCGCCAGCAGCTTGGAGCCGGACCTGCCCTACAATGAGCAGTTCTTC. Protein sequence: CASSLEPDLPYNEQFF. The chain joins TRBV5-1 to TRBJ2-1; D gene unclear. Germline lookup yields CDR1 SGHRS and CDR2 YFSETQ. V dropped 0 bases and J dropped 2 bases, with 12 bases sitting between them. The CDR3 runs 16 residues.

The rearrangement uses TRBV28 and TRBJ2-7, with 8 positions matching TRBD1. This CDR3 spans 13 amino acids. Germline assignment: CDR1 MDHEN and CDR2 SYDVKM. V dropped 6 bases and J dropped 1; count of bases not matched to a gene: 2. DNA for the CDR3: TGTGCCAGCAGCTGGACAGGGTCCTACGAGCAGTACTTC. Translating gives CASSWTGSYEQYF.

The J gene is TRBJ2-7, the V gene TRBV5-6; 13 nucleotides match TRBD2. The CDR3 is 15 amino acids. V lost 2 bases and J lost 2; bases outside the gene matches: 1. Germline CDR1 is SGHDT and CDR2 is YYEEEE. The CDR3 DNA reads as TGTGCCAGCAGCTTACTAGCGGGGGGGCCCTACGAGCAGTACTTC. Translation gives CASSLLAGGPYEQYF. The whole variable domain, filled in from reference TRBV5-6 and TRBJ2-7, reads DAGVTQSPTHLIKTRGQQVTLRCSPKSGHDTVSWYQQALGQGPQFIFQYYEEEERQRGNFPDRFSGHQFPNYSSELNVNALLLGDSALYLCASSLLAGGPYEQYFGPGTRLTVT.

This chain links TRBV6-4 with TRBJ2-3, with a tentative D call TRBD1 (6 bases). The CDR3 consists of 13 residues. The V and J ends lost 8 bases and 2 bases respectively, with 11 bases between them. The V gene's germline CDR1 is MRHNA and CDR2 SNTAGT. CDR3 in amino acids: CASSGTHTDTQYF. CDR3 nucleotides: TGTGCCAGCTCCGGGACACACACAGATACGCAGTATTTT.

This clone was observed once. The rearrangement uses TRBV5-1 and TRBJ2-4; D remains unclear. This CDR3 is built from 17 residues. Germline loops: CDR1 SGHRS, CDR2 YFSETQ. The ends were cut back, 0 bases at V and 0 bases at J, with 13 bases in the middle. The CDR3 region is CASSLEASALAKNIQYF. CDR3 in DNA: TGCGCCAGCAGCTTGGAGGCCTCCGCACTAGCCAAAAACATTCAGTACTTC. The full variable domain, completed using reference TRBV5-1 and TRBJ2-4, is KAGVTQTPRYLIKTRGQQVTLSCSPISGHRSVSWYQQTPGQGLQFLFEYFSETQRNKGNFPGRFSGRQFSNSRSEMNVSTLELGDSALYLCASSLEASALAKNIQYFGAGTRLSVL.

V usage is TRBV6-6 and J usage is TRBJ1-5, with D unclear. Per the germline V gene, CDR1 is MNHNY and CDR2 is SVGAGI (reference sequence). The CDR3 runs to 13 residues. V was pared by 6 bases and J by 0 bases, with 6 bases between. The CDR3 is CASSVDSNQPQHF. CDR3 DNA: TGTGCCAGCAGCGTGGATAGCAATCAGCCCCAGCATTTT.

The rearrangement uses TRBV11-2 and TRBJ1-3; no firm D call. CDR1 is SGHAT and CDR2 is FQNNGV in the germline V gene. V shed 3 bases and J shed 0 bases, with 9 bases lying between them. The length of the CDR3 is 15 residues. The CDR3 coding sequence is TGTGCCAGCAGCTTTTGGCGGCCCTCTGGAAACACCATATATTTT. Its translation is CASSFWRPSGNTIYF.

The CDR3 bases are TGCGCCAGCAGCCAAGAGGGCAAGGTAGAGACCCAGTACTTC. Its translation: CASSQEGKVETQYF. The chain joins TRBV4-1 to TRBJ2-5; D is ambiguous. V lost 0 bases to trimming and J lost 4 bases, with 9 bases between them. CDR1 and CDR2 from the germline V gene are MGHRA and YSYEKL. The CDR3 spans 14 residues.

DNA of the CDR3: TGTGCCAGCAATGGTAACGGTGCTAACTATGGCTACACCTTC. It encodes CASNGNGANYGYTF. The chain carries TRBV2 and TRBJ1-2; D remains ambiguous. V lost 7 bases, J lost 0 bases, and 12 bases lay in between. In germline, CDR1 is SNHLY, CDR2 FYNNEI. This CDR3 is 14 amino acids long.

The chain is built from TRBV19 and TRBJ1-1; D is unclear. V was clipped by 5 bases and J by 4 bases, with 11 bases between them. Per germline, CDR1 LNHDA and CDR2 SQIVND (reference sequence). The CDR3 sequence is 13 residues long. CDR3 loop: CASSVSRITEAFF. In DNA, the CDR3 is TGTGCCAGTAGTGTGTCCCGTATCACTGAAGCTTTCTTT.

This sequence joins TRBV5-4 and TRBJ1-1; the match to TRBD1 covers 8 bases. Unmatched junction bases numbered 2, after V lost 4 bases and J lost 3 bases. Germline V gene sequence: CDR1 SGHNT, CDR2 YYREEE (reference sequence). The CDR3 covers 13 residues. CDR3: CASSADRDTEAFF. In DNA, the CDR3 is TGTGCCAGCAGCGCGGACAGGGACACTGAAGCTTTCTTT.

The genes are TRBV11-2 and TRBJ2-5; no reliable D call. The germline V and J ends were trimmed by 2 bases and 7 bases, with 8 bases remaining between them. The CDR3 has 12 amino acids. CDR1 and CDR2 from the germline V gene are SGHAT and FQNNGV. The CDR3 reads CASSLIGPTQYF. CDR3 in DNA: TGTGCCAGCAGCTTAATTGGTCCGACCCAGTACTTC.

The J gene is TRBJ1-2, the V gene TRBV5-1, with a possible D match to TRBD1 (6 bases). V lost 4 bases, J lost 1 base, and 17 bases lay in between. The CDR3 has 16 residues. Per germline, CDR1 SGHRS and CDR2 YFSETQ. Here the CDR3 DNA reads TGCGCCAGCAGCCCCCCTTCCGGGACACATAACTATGGCTACACCTTC. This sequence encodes CASSPPSGTHNYGYTF.

For the CDR3, the DNA is TGTGCCAGCAGTCCGTTGGGGGACGAGCAGTTCTTC. Its protein product is CASSPLGDEQFF. The chain joins TRBV7-9 to TRBJ2-1; D tentatively reads TRBD1 or TRBD2 (5 bases each). The V and J ends lost 6 bases and 10 bases respectively, with 13 bases between them. From germline, CDR1 is SEHNR and CDR2 FQNEAQ (reference sequence). The CDR3 is 12 amino acids.

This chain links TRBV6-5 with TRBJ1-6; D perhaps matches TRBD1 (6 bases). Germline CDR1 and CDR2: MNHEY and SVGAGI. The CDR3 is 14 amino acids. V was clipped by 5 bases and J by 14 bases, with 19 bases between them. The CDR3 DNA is TGTGCCAGCAGTGAAAAGGGGGGGGTTTTGGCCCTCCACTTT. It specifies CASSEKGGVLALHF.

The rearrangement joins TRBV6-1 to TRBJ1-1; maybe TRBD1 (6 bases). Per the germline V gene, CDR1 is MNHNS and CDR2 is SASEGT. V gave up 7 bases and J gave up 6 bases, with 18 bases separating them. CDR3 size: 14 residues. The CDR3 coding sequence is TGTGCCAGCAAGTTCCCCGGGGGCAACTCTGAAGCTTTCTTT. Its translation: CASKFPGGNSEAFF.

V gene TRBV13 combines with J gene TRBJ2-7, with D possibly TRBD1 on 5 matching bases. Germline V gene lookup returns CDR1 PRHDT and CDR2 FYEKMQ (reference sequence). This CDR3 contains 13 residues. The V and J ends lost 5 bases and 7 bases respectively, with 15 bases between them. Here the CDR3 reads CASSTTGFREQYF. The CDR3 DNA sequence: TGTGCCAGCAGCACTACAGGATTTCGGGAGCAGTACTTC.

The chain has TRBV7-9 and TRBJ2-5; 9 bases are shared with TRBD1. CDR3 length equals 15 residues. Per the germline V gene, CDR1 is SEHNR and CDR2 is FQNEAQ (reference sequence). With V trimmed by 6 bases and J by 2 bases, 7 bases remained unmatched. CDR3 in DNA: TGTGCCAGCAGATCGACAGGGGGGTTTCAAGAGACCCAGTACTTC. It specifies CASRSTGGFQETQYF.

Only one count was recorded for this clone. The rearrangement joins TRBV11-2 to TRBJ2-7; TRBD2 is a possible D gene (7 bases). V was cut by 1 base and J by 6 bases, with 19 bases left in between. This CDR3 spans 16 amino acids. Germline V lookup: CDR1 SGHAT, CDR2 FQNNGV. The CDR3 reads CASSLAPTGSGGEQYF. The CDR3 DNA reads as TGTGCCAGCAGCTTAGCCCCTACAGGGTCGGGGGGCGAGCAGTACTTC.

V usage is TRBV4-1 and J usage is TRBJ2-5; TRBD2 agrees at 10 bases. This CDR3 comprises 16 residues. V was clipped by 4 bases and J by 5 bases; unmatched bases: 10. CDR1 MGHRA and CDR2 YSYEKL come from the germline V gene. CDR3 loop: CASSRSSGGLLETQYF. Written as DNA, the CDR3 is TGCGCCAGCAGCCGCTCTAGCGGGGGCCTCCTCGAGACCCAGTACTTC.

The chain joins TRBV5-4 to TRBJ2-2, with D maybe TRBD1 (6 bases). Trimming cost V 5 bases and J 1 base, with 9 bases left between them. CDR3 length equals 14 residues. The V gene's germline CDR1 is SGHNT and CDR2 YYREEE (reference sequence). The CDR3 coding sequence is TGTGCCAGCAGACTGACAGGGAACACCGGGGAGCTGTTTTTT. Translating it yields CASRLTGNTGELFF.

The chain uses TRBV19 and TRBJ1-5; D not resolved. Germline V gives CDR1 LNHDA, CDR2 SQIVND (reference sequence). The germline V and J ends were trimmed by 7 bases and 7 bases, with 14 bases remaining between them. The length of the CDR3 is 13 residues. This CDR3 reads CASIGGSGQPQHF. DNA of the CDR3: TGTGCCAGTATTGGAGGTTCGGGCCAGCCCCAGCATTTT.

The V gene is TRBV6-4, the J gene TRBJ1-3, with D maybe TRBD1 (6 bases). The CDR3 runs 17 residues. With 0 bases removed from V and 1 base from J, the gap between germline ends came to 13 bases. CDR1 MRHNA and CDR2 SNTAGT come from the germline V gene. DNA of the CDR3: TGTGCCAGCAGTGACTCTGGGGGGCGCAAATCTGGAAACACCATATATTTT. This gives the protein CASSDSGGRKSGNTIYF.

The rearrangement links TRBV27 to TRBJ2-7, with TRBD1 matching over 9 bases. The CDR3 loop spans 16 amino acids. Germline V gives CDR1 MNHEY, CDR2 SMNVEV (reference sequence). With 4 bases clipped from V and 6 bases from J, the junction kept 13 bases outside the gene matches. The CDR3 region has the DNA TGTGCCAGCAGTTCTACACCAACCGGGACAGGGCGCGAGCAGTACTTC. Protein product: CASSSTPTGTGREQYF.

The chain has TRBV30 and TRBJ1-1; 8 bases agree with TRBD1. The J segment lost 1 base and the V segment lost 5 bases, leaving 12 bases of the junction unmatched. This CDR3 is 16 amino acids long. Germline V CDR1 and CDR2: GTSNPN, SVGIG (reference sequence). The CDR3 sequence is CAWVPRQGQRNTEAFF. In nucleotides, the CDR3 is TGTGCCTGGGTTCCTAGACAGGGGCAAAGGAACACTGAAGCTTTCTTT.

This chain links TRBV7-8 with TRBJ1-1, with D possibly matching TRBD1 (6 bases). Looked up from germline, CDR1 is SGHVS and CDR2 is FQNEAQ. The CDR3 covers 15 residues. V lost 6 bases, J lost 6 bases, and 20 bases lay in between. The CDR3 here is CASSNGTSRIPEAFF. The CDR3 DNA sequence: TGTGCCAGCAGTAACGGGACAAGTAGAATCCCTGAAGCTTTCTTT.

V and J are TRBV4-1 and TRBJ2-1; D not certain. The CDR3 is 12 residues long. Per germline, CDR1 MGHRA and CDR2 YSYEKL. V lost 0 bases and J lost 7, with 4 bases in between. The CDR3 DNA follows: TGCGCCAGCAGCCAAGATCGGAATGAGCAGTTCTTC. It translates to CASSQDRNEQFF.

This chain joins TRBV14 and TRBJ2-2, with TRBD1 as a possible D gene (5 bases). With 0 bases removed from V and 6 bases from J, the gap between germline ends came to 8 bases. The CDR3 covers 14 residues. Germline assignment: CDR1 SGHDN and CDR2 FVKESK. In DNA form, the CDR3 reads TGTGCCAGCAGCCAAGAGTGGGGCCCCGGGGAGCTGTTTTTT. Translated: CASSQEWGPGELFF.

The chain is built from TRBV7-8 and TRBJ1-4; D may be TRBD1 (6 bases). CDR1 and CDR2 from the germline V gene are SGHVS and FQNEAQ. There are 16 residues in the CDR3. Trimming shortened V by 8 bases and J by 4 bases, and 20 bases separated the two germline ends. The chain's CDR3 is CASLRTAGGLNEKLFF. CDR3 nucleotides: TGTGCCAGCCTGCGGACAGCCGGTGGACTTAATGAAAAACTGTTTTTT.

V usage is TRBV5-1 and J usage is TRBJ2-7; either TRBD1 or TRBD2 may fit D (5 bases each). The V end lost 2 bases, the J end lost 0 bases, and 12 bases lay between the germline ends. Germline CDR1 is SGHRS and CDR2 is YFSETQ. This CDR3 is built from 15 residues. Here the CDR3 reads CASSFEGPFSYEQYF. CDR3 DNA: TGCGCCAGCAGCTTCGAGGGGCCTTTCTCCTACGAGCAGTACTTC.

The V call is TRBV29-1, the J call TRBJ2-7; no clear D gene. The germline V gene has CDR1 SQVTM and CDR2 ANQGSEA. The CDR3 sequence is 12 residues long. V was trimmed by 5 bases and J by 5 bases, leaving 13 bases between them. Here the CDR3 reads CSVSPGWDEQYF. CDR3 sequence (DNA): TGCAGCGTTTCTCCGGGTTGGGACGAGCAGTACTTC.